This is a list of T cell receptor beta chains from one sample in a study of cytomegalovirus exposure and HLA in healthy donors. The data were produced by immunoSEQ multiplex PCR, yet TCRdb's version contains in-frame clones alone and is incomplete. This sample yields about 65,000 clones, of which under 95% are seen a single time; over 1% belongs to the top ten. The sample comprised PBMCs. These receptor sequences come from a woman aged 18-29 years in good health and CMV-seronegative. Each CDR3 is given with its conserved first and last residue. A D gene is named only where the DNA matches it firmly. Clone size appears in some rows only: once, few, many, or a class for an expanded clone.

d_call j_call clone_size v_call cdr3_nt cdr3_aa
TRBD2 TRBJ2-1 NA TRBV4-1 TGCGCCAGCAGCCAGCTAGCGGGGGGTTTCCCTTACAATGAGCAGTTCTTC CASSQLAGGFPYNEQFF
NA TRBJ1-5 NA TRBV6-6 TGTGCCAGCAGTTTGACGGGACAGCCCCAGCATTTT CASSLTGQPQHF
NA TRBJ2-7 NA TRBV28 TGTGCCAGCAGTTTACTGGGGGGACAGTACTTC CASSLLGGQYF
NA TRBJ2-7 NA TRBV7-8 TGTGCCAGCAGCTTAGCTGAGGGAAGCTCCTACGAGCAGTACTTC CASSLAEGSSYEQYF
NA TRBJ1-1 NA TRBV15 TGTGCCACCAGCAGAGACAGGCGGGCGGTTTTGACTGAAGCTTTCTTT CATSRDRRAVLTEAFF
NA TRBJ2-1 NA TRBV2 TGTGCCAGCAGCACCGGGAGCTCCTACAATGAGCAGTTCTTC CASSTGSSYNEQFF
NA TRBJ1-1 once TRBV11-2 TGTGCCAGCAGTCCCCCGGGGGGCCACGGTGAAGCTTTCTTT CASSPPGGHGEAFF
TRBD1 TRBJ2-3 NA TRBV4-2 TGTGCCAGCAGCCAAGAAATCACAAAGACAGGGAAAAGCACAGATACGCAGTATTTT CASSQEITKTGKSTDTQYF
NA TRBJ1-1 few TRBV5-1 TGCGCCAGCAGCTTGGCCCTGGTGGAGGGTGAAGCTTTCTTT CASSLALVEGEAFF
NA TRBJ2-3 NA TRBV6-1 TGTGCCAGCAGTGCCCTCCGGGGAAGCACAGATACGCAGTATTTT CASSALRGSTDTQYF
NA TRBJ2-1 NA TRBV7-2 TGTGCCAGCAGCTTATTGCGGAACAATGAGCAGTTCTTC CASSLLRNNEQFF
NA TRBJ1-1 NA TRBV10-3 TGTGCCATCAGGACAGTCAATATGAACACTGAAGCTTTCTTT CAIRTVNMNTEAFF
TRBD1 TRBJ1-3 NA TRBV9 TGTGCCAGCAGCGTACAGGGGGCAATTGGAAACACCATATATTTT CASSVQGAIGNTIYF
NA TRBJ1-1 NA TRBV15 TGTGCCACCAGCGTGAGACAGACGAACACTGAAGCTTTCTTT CATSVRQTNTEAFF
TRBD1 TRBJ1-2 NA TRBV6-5 TGTGCCGCCCGGGCAGGGGGCTCCTTTGGCTACACCTTC CAARAGGSFGYTF
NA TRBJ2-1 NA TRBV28 TGTGCCAGCAGTCCCCTGCCGGGAGTTAAGAACAATGAGCAGTTCTTC CASSPLPGVKNNEQFF
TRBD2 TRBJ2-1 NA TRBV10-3 TGTGCCATCAGTGTCCCACTAGCGGGAGGGCCTTGGGGGAATGAGCAGTTCTTC CAISVPLAGGPWGNEQFF
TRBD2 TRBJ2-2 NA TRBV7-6 TGTGCCAGCAGCTGGGGAAGTGCTCACGGGGGGGACACCGGGGAGCTGTTTTTT CASSWGSAHGGDTGELFF
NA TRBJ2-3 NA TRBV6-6 TGTGCCAGCAGTATTCTTCTTATTAGCGGAGGGGATACGCAGTATTTT CASSILLISGGDTQYF
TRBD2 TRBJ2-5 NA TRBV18 TGTGCCAGCTCACCATCTAGCGGGGGGCCTCTCGGCGGGACCCAGTACTTC CASSPSSGGPLGGTQYF
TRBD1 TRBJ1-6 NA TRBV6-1 TGTGCCAGCAACCGACAGGGTCAGCACAATTCACCCCTCCACTTT CASNRQGQHNSPLHF
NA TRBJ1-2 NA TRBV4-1 TGCGCCAGCAGCCAAGTCGGAGGAAGCTATGGCTACACCTTC CASSQVGGSYGYTF
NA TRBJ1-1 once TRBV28 TGTGCCAGCAAGTACATGAACACTGAAGCTTTCTTT CASKYMNTEAFF
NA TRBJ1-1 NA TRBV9 TGTGCCAGCAGCGTAGCGGGAAACACTGAAGCTTTCTTT CASSVAGNTEAFF
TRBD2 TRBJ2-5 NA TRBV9 TGTGCCAGCAGCCACCACGGGACTAGCGGGGGGGAAGAGACCCAGTACTTC CASSHHGTSGGEETQYF
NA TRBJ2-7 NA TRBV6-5 TGTGCCAGCAGGCCTGACAGGCGCAACACCTACGAGCAGTACTTC CASRPDRRNTYEQYF
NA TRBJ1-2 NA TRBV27 TGTGCCAGCAGGACCCTACCAGGTTCGGGGTACTATGGCTACACCTTC CASRTLPGSGYYGYTF